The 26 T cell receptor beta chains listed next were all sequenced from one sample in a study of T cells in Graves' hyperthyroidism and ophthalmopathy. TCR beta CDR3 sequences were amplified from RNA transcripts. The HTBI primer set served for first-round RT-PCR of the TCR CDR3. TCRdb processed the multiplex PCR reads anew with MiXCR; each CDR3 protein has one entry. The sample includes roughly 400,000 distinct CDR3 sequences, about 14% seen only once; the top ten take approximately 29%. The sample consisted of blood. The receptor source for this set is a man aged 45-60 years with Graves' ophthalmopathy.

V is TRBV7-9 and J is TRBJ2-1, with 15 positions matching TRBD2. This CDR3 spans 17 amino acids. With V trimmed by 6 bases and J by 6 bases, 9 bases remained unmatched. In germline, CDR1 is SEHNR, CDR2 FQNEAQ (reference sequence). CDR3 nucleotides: TGTGCCAGCAGGAGGACTAGCGGGAGGGAATGGGGCAATGAGCAGTTCTTC. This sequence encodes CASRRTSGREWGNEQFF.

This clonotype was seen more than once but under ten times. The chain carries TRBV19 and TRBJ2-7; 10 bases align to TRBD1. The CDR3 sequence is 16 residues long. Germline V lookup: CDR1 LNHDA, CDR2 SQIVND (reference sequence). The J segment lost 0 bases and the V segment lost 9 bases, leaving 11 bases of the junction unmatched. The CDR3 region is CASTYTGTGVSYEQYF. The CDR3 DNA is TGTGCCAGCACATATACCGGGACAGGGGTCTCCTACGAGCAGTACTTC.

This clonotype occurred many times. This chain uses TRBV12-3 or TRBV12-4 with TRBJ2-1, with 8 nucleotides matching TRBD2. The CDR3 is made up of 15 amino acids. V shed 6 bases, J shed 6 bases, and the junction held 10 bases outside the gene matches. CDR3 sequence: CASSTMRTSSNEQFF. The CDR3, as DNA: TGTGCCAGCAGCACAATGCGGACTAGCAGCAATGAGCAGTTCTTC.

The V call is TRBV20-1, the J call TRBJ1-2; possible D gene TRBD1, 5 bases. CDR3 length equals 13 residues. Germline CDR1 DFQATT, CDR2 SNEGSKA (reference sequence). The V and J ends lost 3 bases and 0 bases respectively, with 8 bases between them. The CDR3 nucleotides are TGCAGTGCTAGGACAGAAGCTAACTATGGCTACACCTTC. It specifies CSARTEANYGYTF.

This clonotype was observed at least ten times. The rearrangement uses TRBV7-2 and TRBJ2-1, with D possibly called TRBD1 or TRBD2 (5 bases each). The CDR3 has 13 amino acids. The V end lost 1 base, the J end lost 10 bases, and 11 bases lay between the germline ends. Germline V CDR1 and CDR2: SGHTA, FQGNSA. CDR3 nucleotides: TGTGCCAGCAGCTTAGTCCGGGACGGCGAGCAGTTCTTC. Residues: CASSLVRDGEQFF.

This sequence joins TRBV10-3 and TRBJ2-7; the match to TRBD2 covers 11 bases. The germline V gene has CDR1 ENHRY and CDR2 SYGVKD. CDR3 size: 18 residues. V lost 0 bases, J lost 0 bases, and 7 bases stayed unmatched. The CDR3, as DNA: TGTGCCATCAGTGAGTCTAGCGGGAGGGTACTAACCTCCTACGAGCAGTACTTC. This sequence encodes CAISESSGRVLTSYEQYF.

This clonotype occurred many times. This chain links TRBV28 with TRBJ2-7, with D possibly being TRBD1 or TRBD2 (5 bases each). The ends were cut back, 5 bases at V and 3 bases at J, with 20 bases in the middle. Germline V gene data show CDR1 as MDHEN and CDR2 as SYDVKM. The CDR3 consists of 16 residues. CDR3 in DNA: TGTGCCAGCAGTCCCTCCGGGGCGGCAACTCTCTACGAGCAGTACTTC. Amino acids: CASSPSGAATLYEQYF.

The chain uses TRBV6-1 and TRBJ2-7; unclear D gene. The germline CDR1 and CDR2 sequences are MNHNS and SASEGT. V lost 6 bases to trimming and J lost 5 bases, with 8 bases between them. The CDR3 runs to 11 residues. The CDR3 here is CASSGSHEQYF. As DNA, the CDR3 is TGTGCCAGCAGCGGTAGCCACGAGCAGTACTTC.

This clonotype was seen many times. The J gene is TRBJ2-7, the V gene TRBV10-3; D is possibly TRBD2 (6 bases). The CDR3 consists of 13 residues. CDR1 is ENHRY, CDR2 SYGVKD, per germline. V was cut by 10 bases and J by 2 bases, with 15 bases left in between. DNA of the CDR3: TGTGCCACTAAGAGTAGCGGTACCTACGAGCAGTACTTC. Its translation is CATKSSGTYEQYF.

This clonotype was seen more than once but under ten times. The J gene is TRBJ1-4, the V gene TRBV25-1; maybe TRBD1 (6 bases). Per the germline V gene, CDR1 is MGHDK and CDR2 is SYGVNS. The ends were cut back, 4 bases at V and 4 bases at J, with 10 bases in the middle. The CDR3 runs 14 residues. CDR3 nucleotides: TGTGCCAGCAGTGCCCAGGGGATTAATGAAAAACTGTTTTTT. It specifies CASSAQGINEKLFF.

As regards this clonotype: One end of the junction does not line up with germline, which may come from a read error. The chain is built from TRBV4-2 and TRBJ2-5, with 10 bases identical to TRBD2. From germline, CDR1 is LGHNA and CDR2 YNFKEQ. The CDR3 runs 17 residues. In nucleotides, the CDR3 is TGTGCCGGCAGCCCGCTCGCTAGCGGGAGTACGGGGGAGACCCAGTACTTC. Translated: CAGSPLASGSTGETQYF.

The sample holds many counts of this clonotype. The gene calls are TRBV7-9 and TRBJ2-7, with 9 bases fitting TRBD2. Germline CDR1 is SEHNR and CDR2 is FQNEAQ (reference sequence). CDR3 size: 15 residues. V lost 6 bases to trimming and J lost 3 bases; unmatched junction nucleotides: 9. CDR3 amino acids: CASRQTSGPSYEQYF. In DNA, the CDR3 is TGTGCCAGCAGACAAACTAGCGGGCCGAGCTACGAGCAGTACTTC.

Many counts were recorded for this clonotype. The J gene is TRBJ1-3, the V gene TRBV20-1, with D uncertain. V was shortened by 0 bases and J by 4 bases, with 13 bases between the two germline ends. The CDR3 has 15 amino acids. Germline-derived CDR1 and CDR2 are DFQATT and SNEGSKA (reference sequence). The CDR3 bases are TGCAGTGCTAGAGATGGAGGAGCGGGGGGAAACACCATATATTTT. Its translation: CSARDGGAGGNTIYF.

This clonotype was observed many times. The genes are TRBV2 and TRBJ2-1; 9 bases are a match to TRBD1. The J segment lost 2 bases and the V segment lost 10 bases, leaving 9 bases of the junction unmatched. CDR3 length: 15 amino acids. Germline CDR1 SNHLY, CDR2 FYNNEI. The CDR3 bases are TGTGCCACTGCGATAAGACAGGGGGCCTACAATGAGCAGTTCTTC. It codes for CATAIRQGAYNEQFF.

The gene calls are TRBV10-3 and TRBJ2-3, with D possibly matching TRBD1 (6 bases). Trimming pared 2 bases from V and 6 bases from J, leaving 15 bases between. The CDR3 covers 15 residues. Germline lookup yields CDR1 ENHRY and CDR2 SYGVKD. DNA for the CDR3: TGTGCCATCAGTGAGACAGGGACCCAGACGGATACGCAGTATTTT. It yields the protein CAISETGTQTDTQYF.

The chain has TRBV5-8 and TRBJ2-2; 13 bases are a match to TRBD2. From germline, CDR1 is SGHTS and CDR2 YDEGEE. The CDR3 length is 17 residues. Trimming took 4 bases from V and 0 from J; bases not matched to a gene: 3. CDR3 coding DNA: TGTGCCAGCAGCGACGGACTAGCGGGGGCGAACACCGGGGAGCTGTTTTTT. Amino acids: CASSDGLAGANTGELFF.

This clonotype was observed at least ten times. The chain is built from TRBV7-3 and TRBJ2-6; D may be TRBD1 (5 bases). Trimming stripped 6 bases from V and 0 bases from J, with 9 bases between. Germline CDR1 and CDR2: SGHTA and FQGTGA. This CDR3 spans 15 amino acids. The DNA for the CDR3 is TGTGCCAGCAGTCAAGGGGACTCTGGGGCCAACGTCCTGACTTTC. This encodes CASSQGDSGANVLTF.

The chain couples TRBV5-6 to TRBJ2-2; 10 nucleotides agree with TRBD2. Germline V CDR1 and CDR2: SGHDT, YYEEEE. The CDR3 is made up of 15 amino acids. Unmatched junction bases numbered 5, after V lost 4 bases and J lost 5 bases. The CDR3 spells CASSLAGVKTGELFF. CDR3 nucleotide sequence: TGTGCCAGCAGCCTAGCGGGAGTTAAAACCGGGGAGCTGTTTTTT.

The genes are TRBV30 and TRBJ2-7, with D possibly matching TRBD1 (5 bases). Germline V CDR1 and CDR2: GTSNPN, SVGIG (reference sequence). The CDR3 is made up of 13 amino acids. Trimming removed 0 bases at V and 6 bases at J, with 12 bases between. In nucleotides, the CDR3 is TGTGCCTGGAGTGTAGCCAGGGCTACCGAGCAGTACTTC. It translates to CAWSVARATEQYF.

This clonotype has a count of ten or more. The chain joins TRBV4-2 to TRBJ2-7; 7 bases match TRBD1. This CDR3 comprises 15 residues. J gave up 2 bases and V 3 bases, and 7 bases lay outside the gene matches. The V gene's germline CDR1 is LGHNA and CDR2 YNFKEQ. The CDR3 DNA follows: TGTGCCAGCAGCCAGCCCGCCGGGACAGCCTACGAGCAGTACTTC. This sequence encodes CASSQPAGTAYEQYF.

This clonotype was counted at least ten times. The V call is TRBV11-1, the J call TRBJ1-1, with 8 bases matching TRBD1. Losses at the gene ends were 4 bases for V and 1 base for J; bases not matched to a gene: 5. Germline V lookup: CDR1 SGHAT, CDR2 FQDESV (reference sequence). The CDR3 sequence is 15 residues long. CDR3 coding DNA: TGTGCCAGCAGCTCTCCAGGGGGCAGGAACACTGAAGCTTTCTTT. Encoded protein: CASSSPGGRNTEAFF.

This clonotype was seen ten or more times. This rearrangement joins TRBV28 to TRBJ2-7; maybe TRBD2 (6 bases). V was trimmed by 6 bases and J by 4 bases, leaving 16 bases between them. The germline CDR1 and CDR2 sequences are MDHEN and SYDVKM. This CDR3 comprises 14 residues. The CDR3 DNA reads TGTGCCAGCAGGCCAGCGGGCGCAAAGTACGAGCAGTACTTC. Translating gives CASRPAGAKYEQYF.

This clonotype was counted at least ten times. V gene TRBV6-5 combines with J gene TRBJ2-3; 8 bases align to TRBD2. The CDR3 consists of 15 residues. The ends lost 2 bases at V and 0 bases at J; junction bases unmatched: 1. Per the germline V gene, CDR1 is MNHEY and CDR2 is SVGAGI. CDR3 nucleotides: TGTGCCAGCAGTTACGCTAGCGGGAGCACAGATACGCAGTATTTT. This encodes CASSYASGSTDTQYF.

The CDR3: CASTGTAVSYGYTF. As DNA, the CDR3 is TGTGCCAGCACCGGGACGGCGGTCTCCTATGGCTACACCTTC. V usage is TRBV6-1 and J usage is TRBJ1-2; perhaps TRBD1 as D (5 bases). Germline CDR1 MNHNS, CDR2 SASEGT. The CDR3 has 14 residues. The V and J ends lost 7 bases and 4 bases respectively, with 16 bases between them.

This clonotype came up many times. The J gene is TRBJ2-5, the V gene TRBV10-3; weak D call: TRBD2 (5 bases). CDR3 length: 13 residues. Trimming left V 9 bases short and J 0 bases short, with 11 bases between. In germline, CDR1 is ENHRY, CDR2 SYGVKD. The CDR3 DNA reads TGTGCCATACGACCCGGGAACCAAGAGACCCAGTACTTC. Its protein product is CAIRPGNQETQYF.

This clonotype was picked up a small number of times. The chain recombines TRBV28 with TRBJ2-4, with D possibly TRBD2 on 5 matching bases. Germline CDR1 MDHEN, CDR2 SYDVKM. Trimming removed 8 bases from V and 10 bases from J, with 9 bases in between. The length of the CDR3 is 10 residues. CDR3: CASGRLIQYF. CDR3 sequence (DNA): TGTGCCAGCGGCCGACTAATTCAGTACTTC.